The subject of this entry is one T cell receptor (beta chain). The target antigen is unknown. Exclusion of patients followed from uncontrolled infection, other autoimmune disease, pregnancy or lactation. Diagnoses were made from clinical symptoms, serum measures (thyroxine and TRAb), thyroid ultrasound and orbital computed tomography. Unmatched junction bases numbered 3, after V lost 6 bases and J lost 5 bases. Germline lookup yields CDR1 DFQATT and CDR2 SNEGSKA (reference sequence). CDR3 length equals 13 residues. The source of the sample is a study of T cells in Graves' hyperthyroidism and ophthalmopathy. Study-level results: The model identified upcoming ophthalmopathy a median about 7.1 months ahead of onset.

The TCR beta CDR3 regions underwent amplification using RNA transcripts as the source. Using the HTBI primer set, a first-round RT-PCR was run on the TCR CDR3. TCRdb fed the multiplex PCR reads into MiXCR, producing one record per CDR3 protein. The data contain 500,000 to 800,000 distinct CDR3 sequences, 45% of them singletons. The sequenced material came from peripheral blood or thyroid tissue (not recorded which). The receptor was derived from an adult man with Graves' disease, either hyperthyroidism or ophthalmopathy (not recorded which). J is TRBJ2-5 and V is TRBV20-1, with TRBD2 matching 13 bases. The CDR3 spells CSARTSGSETQYF. DNA of the CDR3: TGCAGTGCGAGGACTAGCGGGAGTGAGACCCAGTACTTC.